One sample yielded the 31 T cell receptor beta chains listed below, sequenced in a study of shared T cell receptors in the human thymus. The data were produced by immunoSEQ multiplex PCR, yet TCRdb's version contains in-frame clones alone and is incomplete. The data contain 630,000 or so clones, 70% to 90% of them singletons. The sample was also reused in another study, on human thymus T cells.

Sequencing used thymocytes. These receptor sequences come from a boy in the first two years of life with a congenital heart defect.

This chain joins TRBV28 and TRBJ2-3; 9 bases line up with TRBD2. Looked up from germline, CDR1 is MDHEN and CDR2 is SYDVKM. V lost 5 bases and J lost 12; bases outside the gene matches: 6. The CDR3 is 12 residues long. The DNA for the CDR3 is TGTGCCAGCAGTCCAGGACTAGCGAAACAGTATTTT. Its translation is CASSPGLAKQYF.

Written as DNA, the CDR3 is TGTGCCAGCAGTGAACGCGGATCGGGGGTGGACTATGGCTACACCTTC. As protein: CASSERGSGVDYGYTF. The rearrangement links TRBV25-1 to TRBJ1-2, with D perhaps matching TRBD1 (5 bases). The germline CDR1 and CDR2 sequences are MGHDK and SYGVNS. The CDR3 length is 16 residues. Trimming removed 2 bases from V and 3 bases from J, with 16 bases in between.

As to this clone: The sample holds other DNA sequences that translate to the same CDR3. The CDR3 coding sequence is TGTGCCTGGAGTGTGATAGGGGGCGAATCCCCCCTCCACTTT. Translation gives CAWSVIGGESPLHF. This chain uses TRBV30 with TRBJ1-6; 7 bases line up with TRBD1. This CDR3 spans 14 amino acids. From germline, CDR1 is GTSNPN and CDR2 SVGIG (reference sequence). After removal of 0 bases from V and 13 bases from J, the junction contained 9 bases not matched to a gene.

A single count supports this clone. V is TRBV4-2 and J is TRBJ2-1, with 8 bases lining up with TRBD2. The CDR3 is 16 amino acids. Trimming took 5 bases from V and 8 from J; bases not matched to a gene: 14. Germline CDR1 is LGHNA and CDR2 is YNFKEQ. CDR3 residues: CASSFPPREGRHEQFF. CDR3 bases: TGTGCCAGCAGCTTTCCTCCCCGGGAGGGGAGACATGAGCAGTTCTTC.

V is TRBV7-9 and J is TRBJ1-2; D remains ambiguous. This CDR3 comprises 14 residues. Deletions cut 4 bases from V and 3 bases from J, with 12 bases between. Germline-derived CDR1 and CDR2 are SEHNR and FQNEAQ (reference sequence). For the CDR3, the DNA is TGTGCCAGCAGCTCCCTCCAGGCGTACTATGGCTACACCTTC. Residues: CASSSLQAYYGYTF.

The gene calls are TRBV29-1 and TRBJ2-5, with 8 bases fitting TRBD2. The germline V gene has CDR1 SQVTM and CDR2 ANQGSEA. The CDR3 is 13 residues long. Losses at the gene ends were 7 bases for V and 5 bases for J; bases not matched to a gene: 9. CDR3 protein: CSASGGRRETQYF. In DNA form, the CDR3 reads TGCAGCGCCTCGGGAGGGAGGCGGGAGACCCAGTACTTC.

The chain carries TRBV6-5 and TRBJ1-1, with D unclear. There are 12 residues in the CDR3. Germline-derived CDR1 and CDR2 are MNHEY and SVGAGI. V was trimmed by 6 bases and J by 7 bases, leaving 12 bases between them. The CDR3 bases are TGTGCCAGCAGCCTCAGCGGCGGTGAAGCTTTCTTT. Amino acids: CASSLSGGEAFF.

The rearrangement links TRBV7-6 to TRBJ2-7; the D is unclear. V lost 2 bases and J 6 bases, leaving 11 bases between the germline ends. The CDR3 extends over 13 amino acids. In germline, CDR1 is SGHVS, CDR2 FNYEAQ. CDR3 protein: CASSLPETGEQYF. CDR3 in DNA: TGTGCCAGCAGCTTACCGGAGACGGGCGAGCAGTACTTC.

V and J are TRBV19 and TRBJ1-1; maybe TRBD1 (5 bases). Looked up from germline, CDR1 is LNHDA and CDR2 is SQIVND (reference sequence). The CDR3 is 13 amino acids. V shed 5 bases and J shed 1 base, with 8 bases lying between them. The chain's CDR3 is CASSAQENTEAFF. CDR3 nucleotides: TGTGCCAGTAGTGCACAGGAGAACACTGAAGCTTTCTTT.

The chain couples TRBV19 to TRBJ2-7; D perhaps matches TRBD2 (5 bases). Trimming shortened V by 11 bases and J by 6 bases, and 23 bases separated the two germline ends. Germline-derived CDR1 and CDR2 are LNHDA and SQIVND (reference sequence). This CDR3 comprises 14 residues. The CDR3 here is CAETARENTSEQYF. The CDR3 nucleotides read TGTGCCGAGACGGCGAGGGAGAATACGAGCGAGCAGTACTTC. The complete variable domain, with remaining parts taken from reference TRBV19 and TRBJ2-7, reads DGGITQSPKYLFRKEGQNVTLSCEQNLNHDAMYWYRQDPGQGLRLIYYSQIVNDFQKGDIAEGYSVSREKKESFPLTVTSAQKNPTAFYLCAETARENTSEQYFGPGTRLTVT.

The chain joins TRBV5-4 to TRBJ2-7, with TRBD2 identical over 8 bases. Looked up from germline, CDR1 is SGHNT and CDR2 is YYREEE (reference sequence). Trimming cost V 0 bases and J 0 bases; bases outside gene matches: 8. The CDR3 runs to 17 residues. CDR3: CASSLGPRAGDSYEQYF. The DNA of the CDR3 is TGTGCCAGCAGCTTGGGCCCCCGAGCGGGGGACTCCTACGAGCAGTACTTC. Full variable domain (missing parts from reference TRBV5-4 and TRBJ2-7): ETGVTQSPTHLIKTRGQQVTLRCSSQSGHNTVSWYQQALGQGPQFIFQYYREEENGRGNFPPRFSGLQFPNYSSELNVNALELDDSALYLCASSLGPRAGDSYEQYFGPGTRLTVT.

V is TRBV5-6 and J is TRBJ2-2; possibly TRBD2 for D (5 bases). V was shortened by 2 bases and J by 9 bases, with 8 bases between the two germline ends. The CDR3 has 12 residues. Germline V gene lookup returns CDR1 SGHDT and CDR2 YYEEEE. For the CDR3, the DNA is TGTGCCAGCAGCTTCGGGGTCAGGGAGCTGTTTTTT. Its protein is CASSFGVRELFF.

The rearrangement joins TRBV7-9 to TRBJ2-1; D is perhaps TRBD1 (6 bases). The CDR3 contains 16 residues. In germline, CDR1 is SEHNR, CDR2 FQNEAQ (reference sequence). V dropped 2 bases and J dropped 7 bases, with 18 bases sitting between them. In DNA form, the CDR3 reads TGTGCCAGCAGCTTAAGAGGGGCTGGGGGCGGGAATGAGCAGTTCTTC. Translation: CASSLRGAGGGNEQFF. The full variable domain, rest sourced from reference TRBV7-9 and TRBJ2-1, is DTGVSQNPRHKITKRGQNVTFRCDPISEHNRLYWYRQTLGQGPEFLTYFQNEAQLEKSRLLSDRFSAERPKGSFSTLEIQRTEQGDSAMYLCASSLRGAGGGNEQFFGPGTRLTVL.

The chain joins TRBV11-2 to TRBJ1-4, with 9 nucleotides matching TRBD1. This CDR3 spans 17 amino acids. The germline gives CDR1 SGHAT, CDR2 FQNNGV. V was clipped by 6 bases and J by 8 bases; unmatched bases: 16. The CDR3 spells CASSDHLRDRVDEKLFF. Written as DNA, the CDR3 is TGTGCCAGCAGTGACCACCTCCGGGACAGGGTAGACGAAAAACTGTTTTTT.

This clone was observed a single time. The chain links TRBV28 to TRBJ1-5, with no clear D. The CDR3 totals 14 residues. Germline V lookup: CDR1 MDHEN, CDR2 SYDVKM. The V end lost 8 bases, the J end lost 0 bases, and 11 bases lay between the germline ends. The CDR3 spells CASLGGYSNQPQHF. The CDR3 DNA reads TGTGCCAGCCTCGGAGGGTATAGCAATCAGCCCCAGCATTTT.

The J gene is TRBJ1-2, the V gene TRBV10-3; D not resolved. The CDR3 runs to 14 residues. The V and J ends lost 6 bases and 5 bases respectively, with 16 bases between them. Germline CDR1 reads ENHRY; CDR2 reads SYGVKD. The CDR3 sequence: CAIRPTSEDYGYTF. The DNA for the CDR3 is TGTGCCATCAGACCGACCAGCGAAGATTATGGCTACACCTTC.

The DNA of the CDR3 is TGTGCCAGCAGTTTAGACAGGGGTGGCACAGATACGCAGTATTTT. This sequence encodes CASSLDRGGTDTQYF. The V and J genes are TRBV28 and TRBJ2-3; 8 bases line up with TRBD1. V lost 2 bases and J lost 1; bases outside the gene matches: 2. From germline, CDR1 is MDHEN and CDR2 SYDVKM. This CDR3 has 15 amino acids.

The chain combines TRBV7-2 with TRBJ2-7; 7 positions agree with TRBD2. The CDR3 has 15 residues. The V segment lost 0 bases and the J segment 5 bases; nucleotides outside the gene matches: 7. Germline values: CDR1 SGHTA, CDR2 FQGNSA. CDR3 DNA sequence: TGTGCCAGCAGCTTAGCGAACGGGACTAATAACGAGCAGTACTTC. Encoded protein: CASSLANGTNNEQYF.

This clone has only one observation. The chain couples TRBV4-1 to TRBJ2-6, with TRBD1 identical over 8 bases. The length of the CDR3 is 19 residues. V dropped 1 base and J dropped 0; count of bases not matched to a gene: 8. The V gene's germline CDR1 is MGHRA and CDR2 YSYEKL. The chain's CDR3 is CASSQVSGTGLSGANVLTF. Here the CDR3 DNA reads TGCGCCAGCAGCCAAGTATCCGGGACAGGTCTCTCTGGGGCCAACGTCCTGACTTTC.

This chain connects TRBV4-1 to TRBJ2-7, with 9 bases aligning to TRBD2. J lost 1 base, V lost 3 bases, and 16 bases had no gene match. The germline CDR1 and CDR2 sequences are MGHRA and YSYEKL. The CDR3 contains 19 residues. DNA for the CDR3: TGCGCCAGCAGCCAGAGGGGACTGGGGATGACTAGCGGATCCTACGAGCAGTACTTC. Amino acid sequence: CASSQRGLGMTSGSYEQYF.

Here the CDR3 reads CASSERGRGGTDTQYF. CDR3 nucleotides: TGTGCCAGCAGTGAACGGGGTCGGGGAGGCACAGATACGCAGTATTTT. V gene TRBV2 combines with J gene TRBJ2-3; tentatively, D is TRBD2 (5 bases). Germline-derived CDR1 and CDR2 are SNHLY and FYNNEI. Trimming pared 2 bases from V and 1 base from J, leaving 13 bases between. The CDR3 extends over 16 amino acids.

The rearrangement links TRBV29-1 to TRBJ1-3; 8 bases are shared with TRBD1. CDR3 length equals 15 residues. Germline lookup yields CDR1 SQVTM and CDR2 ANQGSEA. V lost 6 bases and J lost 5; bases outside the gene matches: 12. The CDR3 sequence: CSVHLDRGIRNTIYF. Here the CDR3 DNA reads TGCAGCGTGCACCTCGACAGGGGCATAAGAAACACCATATATTTT.

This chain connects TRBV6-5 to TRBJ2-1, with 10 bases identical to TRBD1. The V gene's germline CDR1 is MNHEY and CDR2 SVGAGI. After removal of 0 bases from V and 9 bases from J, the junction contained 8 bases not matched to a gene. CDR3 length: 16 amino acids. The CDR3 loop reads CASSYSLRDRGCEQFF. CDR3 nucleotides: TGTGCCAGCAGTTACTCACTCAGGGACAGGGGATGTGAGCAGTTCTTC.

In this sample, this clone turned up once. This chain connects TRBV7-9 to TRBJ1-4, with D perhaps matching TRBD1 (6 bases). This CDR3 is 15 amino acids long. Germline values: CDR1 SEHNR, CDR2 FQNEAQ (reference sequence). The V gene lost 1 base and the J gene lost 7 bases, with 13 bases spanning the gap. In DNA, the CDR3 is TGTGCCAGCAGCTTAGGTTCACAGGGTATTGAAAAACTGTTTTTT. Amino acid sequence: CASSLGSQGIEKLFF.

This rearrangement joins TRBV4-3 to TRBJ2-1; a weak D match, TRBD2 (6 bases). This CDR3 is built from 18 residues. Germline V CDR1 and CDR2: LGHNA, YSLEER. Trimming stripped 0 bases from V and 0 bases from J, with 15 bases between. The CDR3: CASSQDLGLADSYNEQFF. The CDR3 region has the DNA TGCGCCAGCAGCCAAGATCTAGGATTAGCGGACTCCTACAATGAGCAGTTCTTC.

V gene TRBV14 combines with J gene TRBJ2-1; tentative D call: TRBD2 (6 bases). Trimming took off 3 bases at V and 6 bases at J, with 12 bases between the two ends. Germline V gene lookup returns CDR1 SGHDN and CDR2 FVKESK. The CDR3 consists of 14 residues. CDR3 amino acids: CASSQRDPFNEQFF. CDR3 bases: TGTGCCAGCAGCCAGCGGGACCCTTTCAATGAGCAGTTCTTC.

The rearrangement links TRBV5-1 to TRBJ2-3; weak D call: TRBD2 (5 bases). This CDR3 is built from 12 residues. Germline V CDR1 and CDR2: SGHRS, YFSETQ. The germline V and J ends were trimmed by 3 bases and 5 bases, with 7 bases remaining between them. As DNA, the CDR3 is TGCGCCAGCAGCTCCGGGGTAGATACGCAGTATTTT. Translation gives CASSSGVDTQYF.

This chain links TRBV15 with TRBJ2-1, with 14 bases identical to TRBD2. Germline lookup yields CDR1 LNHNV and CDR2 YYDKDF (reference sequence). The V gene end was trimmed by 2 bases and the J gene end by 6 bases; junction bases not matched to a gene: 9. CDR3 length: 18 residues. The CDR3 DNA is TGTGCCACCAGCAGACCCAGACTAGCGGGAGGGCCCCTCAATGAGCAGTTCTTC. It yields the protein CATSRPRLAGGPLNEQFF.

This CDR3 is CASSLYFWGQGAYNEQFF. The CDR3 region has the DNA TGTGCCAGCAGTTTATATTTCTGGGGACAGGGGGCCTACAATGAGCAGTTCTTC. The rearrangement joins TRBV28 to TRBJ2-1, with TRBD1 matching over 11 bases. Germline V gives CDR1 MDHEN, CDR2 SYDVKM. V gave up 1 base and J gave up 2 bases; unmatched junction bases: 7. This CDR3 has 18 residues. Drawing the rest from reference TRBV28 and TRBJ2-1, the complete variable domain is DVKVTQSSRYLVKRTGEKVFLECVQDMDHENMFWYRQDPGLGLRLIYFSYDVKMKEKGDIPEGYSVSREKKERFSLILESASTNQTSMYLCASSLYFWGQGAYNEQFFGPGTRLTVL.

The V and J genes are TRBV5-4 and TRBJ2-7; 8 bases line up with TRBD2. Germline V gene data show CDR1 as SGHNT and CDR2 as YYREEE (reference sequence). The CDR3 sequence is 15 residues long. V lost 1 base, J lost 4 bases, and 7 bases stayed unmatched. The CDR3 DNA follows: TGTGCCAGCAGCTTGAGGGGCGGGGGGACTTACGAGCAGTACTTC. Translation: CASSLRGGGTYEQYF.

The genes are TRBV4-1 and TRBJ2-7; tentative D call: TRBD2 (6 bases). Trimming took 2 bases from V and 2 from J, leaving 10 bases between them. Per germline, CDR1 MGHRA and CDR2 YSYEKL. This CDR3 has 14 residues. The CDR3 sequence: CASSQLEGTYEQYF. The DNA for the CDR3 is TGCGCCAGCAGCCAATTGGAGGGGACCTACGAGCAGTACTTC.